A selection of T cell receptor beta chains follows, all from one sample in a study of beta chain features in type 1 diabetes. The repertoire was sequenced with immunoSEQ multiplex PCR; TCRdb's copy has only in-frame clones and lacks some. The data hold 150,000 to 180,000 clones, with 7.5% to 10% observed a single time. Sequencing input: central memory CD4+ T cells from blood. The source is a man aged 18 to 30 in good health. CDR3s include the opening cysteine and the closing phenylalanine or tryptophan. The order of the fields is D gene, V gene, clone size, J gene, CDR3 protein, CDR3 DNA. The D gene is left open where the match is weak. Clone size is not always given. Where it is, it says once, few, many or a class for expanded clones.

d_call: TRBD2; v_call: TRBV29-1; clone_size: -; j_call: TRBJ2-1; cdr3_aa: CSVAGGRDEQFF; cdr3_nt: TGCAGCGTTGCGGGAGGCCGGGATGAGCAGTTCTTC
d_call: TRBD2; v_call: TRBV5-4; clone_size: few; j_call: TRBJ2-7; cdr3_aa: CASSRGGYEQYF; cdr3_nt: TGTGCCAGCAGCCGGGGGGGTTACGAGCAGTACTTC
d_call: -; v_call: TRBV2; clone_size: -; j_call: TRBJ2-7; cdr3_aa: CASRDSTASYEQYF; cdr3_nt: TGTGCCAGCAGGGACAGTACGGCCTCCTACGAGCAGTACTTC
d_call: -; v_call: TRBV2; clone_size: -; j_call: TRBJ2-1; cdr3_aa: CASTVFNEQFF; cdr3_nt: TGTGCCAGCACCGTGTTCAATGAGCAGTTCTTC
d_call: TRBD1; v_call: TRBV19; clone_size: few; j_call: TRBJ1-2; cdr3_aa: CASSSTGTGANYGYTF; cdr3_nt: TGTGCCAGTAGTTCGACCGGGACAGGGGCGAACTATGGCTACACCTTC
d_call: -; v_call: TRBV4-3; clone_size: many; j_call: TRBJ2-3; cdr3_aa: CASSGRVDTGTQYF; cdr3_nt: TGCGCCAGCAGCGGAAGGGTCGACACAGGGACGCAGTATTTT
d_call: TRBD1; v_call: TRBV7-8; clone_size: -; j_call: TRBJ2-1; cdr3_aa: CASSSHRGVYNEQFF; cdr3_nt: TGTGCCAGCAGCTCCCACAGGGGTGTGTACAATGAGCAGTTCTTC
d_call: -; v_call: TRBV7-3; clone_size: many; j_call: TRBJ2-3; cdr3_aa: CASSPSGSTDTQYF; cdr3_nt: TGTGCCAGCAGCCCTAGTGGGTCGACAGATACGCAGTATTTT
d_call: -; v_call: TRBV30; clone_size: -; j_call: TRBJ1-4; cdr3_aa: CAWRSRAIGKLFF; cdr3_nt: TGTGCCTGGAGATCCAGGGCGATCGGAAAACTGTTTTTT
d_call: TRBD1; v_call: TRBV18; clone_size: few; j_call: TRBJ2-1; cdr3_aa: CASSQKANPGQTDNEQFF; cdr3_nt: TGTGCCAGCTCACAGAAAGCAAACCCGGGACAGACTGACAATGAGCAGTTCTTC
d_call: TRBD2; v_call: TRBV6-5; clone_size: -; j_call: TRBJ2-1; cdr3_aa: CASASGVGNEQFF; cdr3_nt: TGTGCCAGCGCTAGCGGGGTTGGCAATGAGCAGTTCTTC
d_call: TRBD1; v_call: TRBV27; clone_size: -; j_call: TRBJ2-7; cdr3_aa: CASSPRPDRGDEQYF; cdr3_nt: TGTGCCAGCAGTCCCAGACCGGACAGGGGCGACGAGCAGTACTTC
d_call: TRBD1; v_call: TRBV15; clone_size: -; j_call: TRBJ2-2; cdr3_aa: CATSRAPGQRNTGELFF; cdr3_nt: TGTGCCACCAGCAGAGCGCCGGGACAGAGGAACACCGGGGAGCTGTTTTTT
d_call: -; v_call: TRBV10-3; clone_size: -; j_call: TRBJ1-1; cdr3_aa: CAISDVTAKNTEAFF; cdr3_nt: TGTGCCATCAGTGACGTGACAGCAAAGAACACTGAAGCTTTCTTT
d_call: -; v_call: TRBV28; clone_size: -; j_call: TRBJ1-5; cdr3_aa: CASNPLGQPQHF; cdr3_nt: TGTGCCAGCAACCCCCTAGGACAGCCCCAGCATTTT
d_call: -; v_call: TRBV30; clone_size: -; j_call: TRBJ1-2; cdr3_aa: CAWSPGDGGYTF; cdr3_nt: TGTGCCTGGAGCCCGGGGGATGGTGGCTACACCTTC
d_call: -; v_call: TRBV6-5; clone_size: -; j_call: TRBJ2-3; cdr3_aa: CACKGGTDTQYF; cdr3_nt: TGTGCCTGCAAAGGGGGCACAGATACGCAGTATTTT
d_call: -; v_call: TRBV4-1; clone_size: few; j_call: TRBJ2-6; cdr3_aa: CASSQAGASGANVLTF; cdr3_nt: TGCGCCAGCAGCCAGGCGGGTGCCTCTGGGGCCAACGTCCTGACTTTC
d_call: -; v_call: TRBV6-5; clone_size: -; j_call: TRBJ2-5; cdr3_aa: CASSYQRTETQYF; cdr3_nt: TGTGCCAGCAGTTACCAGCGAACGGAGACCCAGTACTTC
d_call: TRBD1; v_call: TRBV7-2; clone_size: few; j_call: TRBJ2-7; cdr3_aa: CASSTPPRGQGIYEQYF; cdr3_nt: TGTGCCAGCAGCACCCCACCCCGGGGACAGGGGATCTACGAGCAGTACTTC
d_call: TRBD1; v_call: TRBV9; clone_size: few; j_call: TRBJ1-2; cdr3_aa: CASSVDDRGGEGYTF; cdr3_nt: TGTGCCAGCAGCGTGGATGACAGGGGAGGAGAAGGCTACACCTTC
d_call: -; v_call: TRBV13; clone_size: many; j_call: TRBJ1-1; cdr3_aa: CASSLTGRRTEAFF; cdr3_nt: TGTGCCAGCAGCTTAACCGGGAGAAGGACTGAAGCTTTCTTT
d_call: -; v_call: TRBV5-4; clone_size: -; j_call: TRBJ1-2; cdr3_aa: CASSLEAHGYTF; cdr3_nt: TGTGCCAGCAGCTTAGAGGCCCATGGCTACACCTTC
d_call: -; v_call: TRBV6-5; clone_size: -; j_call: TRBJ1-1; cdr3_aa: CASSYRTSDTEAFF; cdr3_nt: TGTGCCAGCAGTTACAGGACATCGGACACTGAAGCTTTCTTT
d_call: TRBD1; v_call: TRBV5-1; clone_size: few; j_call: TRBJ2-1; cdr3_aa: CASSARTGGSDNEQFF; cdr3_nt: TGCGCCAGCAGCGCTAGGACAGGGGGTTCCGACAATGAGCAGTTCTTC
d_call: -; v_call: TRBV5-1; clone_size: few; j_call: TRBJ1-1; cdr3_aa: CASSLSVIGSTEAFF; cdr3_nt: TGCGCCAGCAGCTTGTCGGTGATCGGGAGCACTGAAGCTTTCTTT
d_call: TRBD1; v_call: TRBV18; clone_size: few; j_call: TRBJ2-7; cdr3_aa: CASSGTDTTYEQYF; cdr3_nt: TGTGCCAGCTCCGGGACAGATACCACCTACGAGCAGTACTTC
d_call: -; v_call: TRBV14; clone_size: few; j_call: TRBJ2-2; cdr3_aa: CASSHYEDGELFF; cdr3_nt: TGTGCCAGCAGCCATTACGAGGACGGGGAGCTGTTTTTT
d_call: TRBD2; v_call: TRBV7-8; clone_size: few; j_call: TRBJ2-1; cdr3_aa: CASSLIGGATYNEQFF; cdr3_nt: TGTGCCAGCAGCTTAATCGGGGGGGCAACCTACAATGAGCAGTTCTTC
d_call: -; v_call: TRBV28; clone_size: few; j_call: TRBJ1-2; cdr3_aa: CASSTGVYYGYTF; cdr3_nt: TGTGCCAGCAGTACCGGGGTTTACTATGGCTACACCTTC
d_call: TRBD1; v_call: TRBV5-1; clone_size: few; j_call: TRBJ1-4; cdr3_aa: CASSPGQGFWEKLFF; cdr3_nt: TGCGCCAGCAGCCCCGGACAGGGTTTTTGGGAAAAACTGTTTTTT